The rows below give T cell receptor beta chains drawn from one sample of a study of T cells in Graves' hyperthyroidism and ophthalmopathy. TCRdb reprocessed the multiplex PCR reads with MiXCR, giving one entry per CDR3 protein. The sample shows over 45,000 distinct CDR3 sequences, approximately 52% of them seen only once. Sequencing input: blood. These receptors all come from a woman aged 45-59 years with Graves' ophthalmopathy. The CDR3 runs from the conserved cysteine through the conserved F or W. The order of the fields is J gene, V gene, clone size, CDR3 protein. Clone size appears in some rows only: once, few, many, or a class for an expanded clone.

>TRBJ2-1|TRBV11-2|.
CASSLILAFNEQFF
>TRBJ2-5|TRBV5-1|.
CASSPRAGAGETQYF
>TRBJ2-5|TRBV20-1|many
CSARDGLAGETQYF
>TRBJ2-5|TRBV10-2|.
CASSPGTSGRETQYF
>TRBJ2-3|TRBV20-1|many
CSASPLAGDTDTQYF
>TRBJ1-1|TRBV12-3/TRBV12-4|many
CASSLSRMNTEAFF
>TRBJ1-3|TRBV7-2|many
CASSFGAGQLSGNTIYF
>TRBJ2-7|TRBV5-4|.
CASSSPGGSAYEQYF
>TRBJ2-3|TRBV20-1|many
CSARAQGLTDTQYF
>TRBJ2-2|TRBV20-1|many
CSADRIIGRGNTGELFF
>TRBJ2-2|TRBV20-1|.
CSDRCSRRTGELFF
>TRBJ2-1|TRBV24-1|.
CATSDWANTGEQFF
>TRBJ1-2|TRBV11-2|few
CASSLGNYGYTF
>TRBJ2-7|TRBV5-4|.
CASSGRAAEQYF
>TRBJ2-1|TRBV12-3/TRBV12-4|many
CASRSGIPPMEQFF
>TRBJ2-7|TRBV12-3/TRBV12-4|many
CASSPGGAVEQYF
>TRBJ1-3|TRBV29-1|medium-sized
CSSWGGNTIYF
>TRBJ2-1|TRBV19|medium-sized
CASTGSMHGNEQFF
>TRBJ2-1|TRBV7-2|.
CASTPGENEQFF
>TRBJ2-3|TRBV4-1|.
CGSSQGGQGSTDTQYF
>TRBJ2-7|TRBV24-1|once
CATSIGQGTYEQYF
>TRBJ1-6|TRBV6-4|.
CASSDLKLGTGDSPLHF
>TRBJ1-2|TRBV10-3|.
CAISATGIQINYGYTF
>TRBJ2-6|TRBV29-1|.
CSVGGGLGANVLTF
>TRBJ2-2|TRBV2|.
CASSTQGQLTGELFF
>TRBJ2-2|TRBV2|.
CASSELGAGNTGELFF
>TRBJ1-6|TRBV7-2|.
CAGPGLAGGHGVDSPLHF
>TRBJ1-3|TRBV5-4|many
CASSPTLQSSGNTIYF
>TRBJ2-2|TRBV10-1|many
CASSEGINTGELFF
>TRBJ2-5|TRBV7-8|many
CASSLGYKETQYF
>TRBJ2-3|TRBV9|.
CASSMTSGSTGTQYF
>TRBJ2-2|TRBV20-1|many
CSARLGGHTGELFF
>TRBJ2-1|TRBV6-1|many
CASSWDRQGHEQFF
>TRBJ2-3|TRBV7-9|.
CASSSTRGQFSDTQYF
>TRBJ1-1|TRBV10-2|few
CASRALHAANTEAFF
>TRBJ1-1|TRBV2|many
CATGEGIAEAFF
>TRBJ2-5|TRBV7-9|many
CASSSLRSTAGTQYF